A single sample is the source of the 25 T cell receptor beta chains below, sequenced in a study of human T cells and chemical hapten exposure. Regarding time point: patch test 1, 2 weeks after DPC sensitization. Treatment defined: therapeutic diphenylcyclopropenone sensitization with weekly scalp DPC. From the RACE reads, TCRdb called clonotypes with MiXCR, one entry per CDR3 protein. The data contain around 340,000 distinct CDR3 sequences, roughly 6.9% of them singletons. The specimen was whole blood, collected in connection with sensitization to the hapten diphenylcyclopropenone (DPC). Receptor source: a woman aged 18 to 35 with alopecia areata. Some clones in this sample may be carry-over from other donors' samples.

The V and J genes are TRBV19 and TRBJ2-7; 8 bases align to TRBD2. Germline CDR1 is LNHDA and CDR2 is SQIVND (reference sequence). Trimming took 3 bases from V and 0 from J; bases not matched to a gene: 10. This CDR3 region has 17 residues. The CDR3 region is CASSIRVSGATSYEQYF. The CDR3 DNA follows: TGTGCCAGTAGTATTCGTGTTAGCGGGGCGACCTCCTACGAGCAGTACTTC.

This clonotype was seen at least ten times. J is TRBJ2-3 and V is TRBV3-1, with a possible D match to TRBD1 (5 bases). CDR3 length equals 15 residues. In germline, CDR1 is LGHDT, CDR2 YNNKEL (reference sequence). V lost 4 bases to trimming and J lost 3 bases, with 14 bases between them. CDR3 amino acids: CASSPSTVRTDTQYF. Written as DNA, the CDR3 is TGTGCCAGCAGCCCGTCGACAGTCCGTACAGATACGCAGTATTTT.

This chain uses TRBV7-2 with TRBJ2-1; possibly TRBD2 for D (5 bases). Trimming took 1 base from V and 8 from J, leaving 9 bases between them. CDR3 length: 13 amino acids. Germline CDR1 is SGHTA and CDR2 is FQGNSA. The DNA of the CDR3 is TGTGCCAGCAGCTTAGGAGGGTGGGATGAGCAGTTCTTC. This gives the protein CASSLGGWDEQFF.

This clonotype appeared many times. DNA for the CDR3: TGTGCCAGTAGCCAACTGGACAGGTACCAAGAGACCCAGTACTTC. Translating gives CASSQLDRYQETQYF. The V gene is TRBV19, the J gene TRBJ2-5; TRBD1 matches at 7 bases. CDR3 length: 15 residues. Germline V gives CDR1 LNHDA, CDR2 SQIVND (reference sequence). Trimming at V came to 6 bases and at J to 0 bases, leaving 7 bases not matched to a gene.

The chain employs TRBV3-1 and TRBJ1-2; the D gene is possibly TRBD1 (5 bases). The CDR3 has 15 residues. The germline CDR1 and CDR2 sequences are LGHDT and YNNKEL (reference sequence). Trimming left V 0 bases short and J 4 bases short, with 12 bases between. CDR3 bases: TGTGCCAGCAGCCAAGAAACAGGCCCTGGCTATGGCTACACCTTC. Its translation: CASSQETGPGYGYTF.

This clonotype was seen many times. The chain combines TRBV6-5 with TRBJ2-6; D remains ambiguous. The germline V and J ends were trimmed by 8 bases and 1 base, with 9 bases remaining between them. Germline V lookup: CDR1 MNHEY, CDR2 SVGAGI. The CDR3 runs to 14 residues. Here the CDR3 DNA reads TGTGCCAGCCGTATTGGATCTGGGGCCAACGTCCTGACTTTC. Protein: CASRIGSGANVLTF.

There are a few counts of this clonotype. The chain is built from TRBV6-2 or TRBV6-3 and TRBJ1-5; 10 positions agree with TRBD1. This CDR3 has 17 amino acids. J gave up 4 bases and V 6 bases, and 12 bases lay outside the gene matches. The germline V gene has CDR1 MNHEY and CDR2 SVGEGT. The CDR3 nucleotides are TGTGCCAGCAGAGTTATGGGGGACAGGGGCCCGAATCAGCCCCAGCATTTT. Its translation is CASRVMGDRGPNQPQHF.

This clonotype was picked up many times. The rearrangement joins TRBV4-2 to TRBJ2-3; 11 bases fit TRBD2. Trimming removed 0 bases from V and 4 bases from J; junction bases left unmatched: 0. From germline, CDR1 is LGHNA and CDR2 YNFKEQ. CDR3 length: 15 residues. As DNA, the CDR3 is TGTGCCAGCAGCCAAGATAGCGGGGGGGCAGATACGCAGTATTTT. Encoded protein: CASSQDSGGADTQYF.

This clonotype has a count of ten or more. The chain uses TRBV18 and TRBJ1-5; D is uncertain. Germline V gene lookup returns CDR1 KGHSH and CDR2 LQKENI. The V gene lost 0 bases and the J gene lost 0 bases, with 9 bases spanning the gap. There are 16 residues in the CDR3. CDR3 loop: CASSPPNSYSNQPQHF. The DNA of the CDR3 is TGTGCCAGCTCACCACCAAACAGCTATAGCAATCAGCCCCAGCATTTT.

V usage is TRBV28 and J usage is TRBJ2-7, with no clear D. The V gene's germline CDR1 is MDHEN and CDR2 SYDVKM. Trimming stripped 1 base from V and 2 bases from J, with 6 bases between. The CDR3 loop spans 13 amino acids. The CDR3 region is CASSLSGPYEQYF. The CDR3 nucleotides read TGTGCCAGCAGTTTATCCGGACCCTACGAGCAGTACTTC. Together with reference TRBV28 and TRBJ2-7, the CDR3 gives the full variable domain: DVKVTQSSRYLVKRTGEKVFLECVQDMDHENMFWYRQDPGLGLRLIYFSYDVKMKEKGDIPEGYSVSREKKERFSLILESASTNQTSMYLCASSLSGPYEQYFGPGTRLTVT.

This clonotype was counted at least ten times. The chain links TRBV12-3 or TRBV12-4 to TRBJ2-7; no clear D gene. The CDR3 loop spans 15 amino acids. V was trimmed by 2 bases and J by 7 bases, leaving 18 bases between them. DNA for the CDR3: TGTGCCAGCAGTTTATTAGGACGGACCGTGGGTGAGCAGTACTTC. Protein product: CASSLLGRTVGEQYF.

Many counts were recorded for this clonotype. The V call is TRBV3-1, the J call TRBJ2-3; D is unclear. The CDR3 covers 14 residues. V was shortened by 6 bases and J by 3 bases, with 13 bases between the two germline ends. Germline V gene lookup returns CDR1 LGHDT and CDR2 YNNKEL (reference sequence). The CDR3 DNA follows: TGTGCCAGCAGACCCTGGGCGACGACAGATACGCAGTATTTT. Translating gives CASRPWATTDTQYF.

The CDR3 nucleotides are TGTGCCAGCAGGCAGCCCCCGGGACAGGGTTTCGGCTACACCTTC. It codes for CASRQPPGQGFGYTF. The J gene is TRBJ1-2, the V gene TRBV6-5, with TRBD1 matching over 9 bases. V dropped 6 bases and J dropped 8; count of bases not matched to a gene: 13. CDR3 length equals 15 residues. The germline gives CDR1 MNHEY, CDR2 SVGAGI.

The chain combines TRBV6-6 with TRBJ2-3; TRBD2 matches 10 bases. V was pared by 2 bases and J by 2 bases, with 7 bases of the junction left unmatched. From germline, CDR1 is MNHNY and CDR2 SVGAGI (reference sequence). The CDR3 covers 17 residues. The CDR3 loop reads CASSYPSGGPYTDTQYF. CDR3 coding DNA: TGTGCCAGCAGTTACCCTAGCGGGGGACCATACACAGATACGCAGTATTTT.

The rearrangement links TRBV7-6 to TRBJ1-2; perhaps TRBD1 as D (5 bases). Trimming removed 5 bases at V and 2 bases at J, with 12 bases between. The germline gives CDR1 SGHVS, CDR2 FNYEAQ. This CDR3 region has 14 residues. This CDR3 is CASSQTRGNYGYTF. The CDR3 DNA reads TGTGCCAGCAGCCAAACGAGGGGAAACTATGGCTACACCTTC.

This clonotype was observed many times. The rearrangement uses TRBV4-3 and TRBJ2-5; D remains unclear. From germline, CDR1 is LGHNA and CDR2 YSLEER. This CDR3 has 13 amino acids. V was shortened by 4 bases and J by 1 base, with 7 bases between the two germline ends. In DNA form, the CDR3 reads TGCGCCAGCAGCCGAAGCCTCCAAGAGACCCAGTACTTC. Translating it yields CASSRSLQETQYF.

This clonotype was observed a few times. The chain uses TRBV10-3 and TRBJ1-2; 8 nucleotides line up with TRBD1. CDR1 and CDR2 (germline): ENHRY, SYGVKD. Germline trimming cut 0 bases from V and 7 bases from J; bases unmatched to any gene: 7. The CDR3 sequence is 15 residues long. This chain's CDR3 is CAISESGQGNLGYTF. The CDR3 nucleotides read TGTGCCATCAGTGAGTCAGGACAGGGCAACCTTGGCTACACCTTC.

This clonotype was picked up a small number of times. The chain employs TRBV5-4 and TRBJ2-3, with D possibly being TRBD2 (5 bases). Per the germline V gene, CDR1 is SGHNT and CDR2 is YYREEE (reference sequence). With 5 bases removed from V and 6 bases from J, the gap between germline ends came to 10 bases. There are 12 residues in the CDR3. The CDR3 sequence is CASRGAGDTQYF. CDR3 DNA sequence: TGTGCCAGCAGGGGAGCTGGGGATACGCAGTATTTT.

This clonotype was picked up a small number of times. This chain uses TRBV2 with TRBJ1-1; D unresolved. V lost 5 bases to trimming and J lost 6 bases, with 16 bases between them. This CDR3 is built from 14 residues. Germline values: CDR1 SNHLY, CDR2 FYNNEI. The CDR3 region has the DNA TGTGCCAGCAGTTCCCCGGTCCCTGGTGCTGAAGCTTTCTTT. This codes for CASSSPVPGAEAFF.

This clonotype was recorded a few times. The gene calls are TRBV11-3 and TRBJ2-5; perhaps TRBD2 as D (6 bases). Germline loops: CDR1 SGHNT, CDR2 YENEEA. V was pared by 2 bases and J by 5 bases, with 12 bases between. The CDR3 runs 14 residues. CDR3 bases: TGTGCCAGCAGCTTATGGACTGGGACTGAGACCCAGTACTTC. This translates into CASSLWTGTETQYF.

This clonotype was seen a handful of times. For the CDR3, the DNA is TGCAGTGCTAGAAATTCTGGGGACGACACCGGGGAGCTGTTTTTT. Protein product: CSARNSGDDTGELFF. The chain combines TRBV20-1 with TRBJ2-2; D assignment may be TRBD1 or TRBD2 (5 bases each). The CDR3 runs 15 residues. V lost 2 bases to trimming and J lost 3 bases, with 13 bases between them. Germline lookup yields CDR1 DFQATT and CDR2 SNEGSKA (reference sequence).

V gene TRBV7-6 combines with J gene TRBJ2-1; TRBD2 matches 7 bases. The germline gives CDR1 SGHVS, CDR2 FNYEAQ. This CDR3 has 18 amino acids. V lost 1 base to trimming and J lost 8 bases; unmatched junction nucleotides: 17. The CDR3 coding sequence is TGTGCCAGCAGCTTAGAATTAGCGGGCCTACCCCCGAGAGATGAGCAGTTCTTC. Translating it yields CASSLELAGLPPRDEQFF.

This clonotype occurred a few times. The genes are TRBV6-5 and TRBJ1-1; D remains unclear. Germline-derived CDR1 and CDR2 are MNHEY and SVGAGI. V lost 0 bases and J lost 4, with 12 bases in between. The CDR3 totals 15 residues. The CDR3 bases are TGTGCCAGCAGTTACTCCCTTTCGCCCCGCACTGAAGCTTTCTTT. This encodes CASSYSLSPRTEAFF.

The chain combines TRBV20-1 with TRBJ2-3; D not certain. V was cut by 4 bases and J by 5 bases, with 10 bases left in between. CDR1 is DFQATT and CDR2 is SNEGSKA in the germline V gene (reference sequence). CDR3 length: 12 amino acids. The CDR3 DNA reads TGCAGTGCTACTTACCTGGTAGATACGCAGTATTTT. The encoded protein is CSATYLVDTQYF.

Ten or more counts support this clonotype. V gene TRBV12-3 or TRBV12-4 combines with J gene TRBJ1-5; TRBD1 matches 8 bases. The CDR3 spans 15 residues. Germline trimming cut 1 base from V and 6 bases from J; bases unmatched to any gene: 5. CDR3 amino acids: CASSLVAGGTQPQHF. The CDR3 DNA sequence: TGTGCCAGCAGTTTAGTGGCAGGGGGCACTCAGCCCCAGCATTTT.